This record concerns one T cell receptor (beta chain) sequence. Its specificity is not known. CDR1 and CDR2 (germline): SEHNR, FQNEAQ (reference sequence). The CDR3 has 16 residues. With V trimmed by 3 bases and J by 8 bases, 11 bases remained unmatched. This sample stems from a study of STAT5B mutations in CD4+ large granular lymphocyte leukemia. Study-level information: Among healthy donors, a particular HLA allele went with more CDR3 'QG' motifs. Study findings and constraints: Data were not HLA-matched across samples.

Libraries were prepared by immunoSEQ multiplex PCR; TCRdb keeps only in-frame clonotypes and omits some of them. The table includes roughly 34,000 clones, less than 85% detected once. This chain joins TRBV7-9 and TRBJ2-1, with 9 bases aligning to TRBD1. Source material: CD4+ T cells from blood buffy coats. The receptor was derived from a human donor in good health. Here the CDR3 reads CASSFTGGGRRDEQFF. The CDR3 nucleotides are TGTGCCAGCAGCTTTACAGGGGGCGGGCGAAGGGATGAGCAGTTCTTC.